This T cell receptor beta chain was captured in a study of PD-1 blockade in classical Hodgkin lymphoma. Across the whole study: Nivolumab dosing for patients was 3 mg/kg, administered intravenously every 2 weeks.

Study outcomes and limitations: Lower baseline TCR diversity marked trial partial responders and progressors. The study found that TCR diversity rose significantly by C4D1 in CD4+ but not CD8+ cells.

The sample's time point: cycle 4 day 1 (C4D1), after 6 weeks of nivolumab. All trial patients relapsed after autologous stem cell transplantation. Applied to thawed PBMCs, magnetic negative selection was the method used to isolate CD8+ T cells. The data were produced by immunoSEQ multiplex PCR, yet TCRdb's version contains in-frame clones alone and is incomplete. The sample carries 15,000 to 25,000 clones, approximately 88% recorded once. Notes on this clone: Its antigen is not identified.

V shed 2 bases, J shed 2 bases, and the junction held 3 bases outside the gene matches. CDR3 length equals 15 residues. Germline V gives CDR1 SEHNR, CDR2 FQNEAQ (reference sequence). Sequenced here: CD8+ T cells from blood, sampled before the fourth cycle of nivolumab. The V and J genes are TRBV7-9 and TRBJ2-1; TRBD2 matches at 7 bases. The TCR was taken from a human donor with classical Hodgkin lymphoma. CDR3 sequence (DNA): TGTGCCAGCAGCTTACCGGGGGGTACCTACAATGAGCAGTTCTTC. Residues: CASSLPGGTYNEQFF.